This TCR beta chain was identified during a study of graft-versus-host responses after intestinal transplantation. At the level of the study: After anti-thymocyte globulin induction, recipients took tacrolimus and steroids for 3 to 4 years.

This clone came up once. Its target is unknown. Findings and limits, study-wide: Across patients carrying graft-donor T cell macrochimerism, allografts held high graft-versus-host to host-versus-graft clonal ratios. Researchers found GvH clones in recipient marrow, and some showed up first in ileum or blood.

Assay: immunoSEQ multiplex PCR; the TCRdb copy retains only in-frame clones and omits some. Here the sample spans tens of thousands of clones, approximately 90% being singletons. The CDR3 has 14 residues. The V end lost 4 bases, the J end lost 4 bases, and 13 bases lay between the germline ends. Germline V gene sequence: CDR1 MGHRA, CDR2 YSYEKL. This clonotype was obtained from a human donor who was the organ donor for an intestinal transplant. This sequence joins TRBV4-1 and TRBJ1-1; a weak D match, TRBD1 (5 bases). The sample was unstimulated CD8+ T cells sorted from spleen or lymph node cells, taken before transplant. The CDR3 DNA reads TGCGCCAGCAGCCGGGGCAGGGAGGTCACTGAAGCTTTCTTT. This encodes CASSRGREVTEAFF.